This T cell receptor beta chain stems from a study of cytomegalovirus exposure and HLA in healthy donors. PCR employed 60 Vbeta and 13 Jbeta primers. Sequenced by immunoSEQ multiplex PCR; TCRdb stores in-frame clones only, minus some. The data contain roughly 84,000 clones, around 73% of them singletons. The germline CDR1 and CDR2 sequences are SGHRS and YFSETQ. The V gene end was trimmed by 3 bases and the J gene end by 4 bases; junction bases not matched to a gene: 4. This CDR3 has 15 residues. Study-wide results and caveats: Diagnosis of cytomegalovirus status made by the classifier reportedly showed high specificity and sensitivity.

Nominally healthy donors were sampled, though unrecorded immune exposures were likely. With respect to this clone: What it recognizes is unknown.

Sequencing was done on a sample of PBMCs. This chain joins TRBV5-1 and TRBJ2-3; 11 bases align to TRBD2. The origin of this receptor is a man aged 45-65 years in good health and CMV-seronegative. The CDR3 sequence is CASSSLAGGSDTQYF. Written as DNA, the CDR3 is TGCGCCAGCAGCTCCCTAGCGGGGGGATCAGATACGCAGTATTTT.